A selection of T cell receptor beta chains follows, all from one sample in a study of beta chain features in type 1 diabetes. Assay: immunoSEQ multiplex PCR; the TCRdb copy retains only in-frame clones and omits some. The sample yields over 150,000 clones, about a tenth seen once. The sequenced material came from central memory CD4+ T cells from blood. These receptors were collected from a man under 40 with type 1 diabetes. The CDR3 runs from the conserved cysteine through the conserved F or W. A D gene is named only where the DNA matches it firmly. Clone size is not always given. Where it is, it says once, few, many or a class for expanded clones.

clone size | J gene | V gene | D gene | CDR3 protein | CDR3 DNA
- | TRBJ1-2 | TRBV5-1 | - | CASSLVGGDGYTF | TGCGCCAGCAGCTTGGTTGGAGGGGATGGCTACACCTTC
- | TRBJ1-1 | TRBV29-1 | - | CSVGQGPLQAFF | TGCAGCGTTGGCCAGGGGCCGCTTCAAGCTTTCTTT
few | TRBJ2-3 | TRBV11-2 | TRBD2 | CASSTGAGRVYTDTQYF | TGTGCCAGCAGTACCGGGGCGGGGAGGGTATACACAGATACGCAGTATTTT
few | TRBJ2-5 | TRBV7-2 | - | CASSLNWETQYF | TGTGCCAGCAGCTTAAACTGGGAGACCCAGTACTTC
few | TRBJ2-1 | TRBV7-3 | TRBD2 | CASSSGLASDEQFF | TGTGCCAGCAGCTCTGGACTAGCAAGCGATGAGCAGTTCTTC
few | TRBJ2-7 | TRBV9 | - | CASSQARGGSSYEQYF | TGTGCCAGCAGCCAGGCTAGAGGTGGGAGCTCCTACGAGCAGTACTTC
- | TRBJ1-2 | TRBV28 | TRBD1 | CASSSSQGGRDGYTF | TGTGCCAGCAGTTCTTCACAGGGGGGCAGGGATGGCTACACCTTC
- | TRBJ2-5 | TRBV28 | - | CASSRGRGETQYF | TGTGCCAGCAGCCGCGGAAGGGGAGAGACCCAGTACTTC
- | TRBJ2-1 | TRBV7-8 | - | CASSGGSGQYNEQFF | TGTGCCAGCAGCGGGGGTAGCGGTCAATACAATGAGCAGTTCTTC
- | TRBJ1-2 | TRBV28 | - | CASTAGNYGYTF | TGTGCCAGCACGGCCGGGAACTATGGCTACACCTTC
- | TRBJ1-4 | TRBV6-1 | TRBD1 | CASSRSSGGKLFF | TGTGCCAGCAGTCGGTCGTCAGGGGGAAAACTGTTTTTT
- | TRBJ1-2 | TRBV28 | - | CATSDPNYGYTF | TGTGCCACCTCAGATCCTAACTATGGCTACACCTTC
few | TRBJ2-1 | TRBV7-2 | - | CASSLQGREQFF | TGTGCCAGCAGCTTACAGGGAAGAGAGCAGTTCTTC